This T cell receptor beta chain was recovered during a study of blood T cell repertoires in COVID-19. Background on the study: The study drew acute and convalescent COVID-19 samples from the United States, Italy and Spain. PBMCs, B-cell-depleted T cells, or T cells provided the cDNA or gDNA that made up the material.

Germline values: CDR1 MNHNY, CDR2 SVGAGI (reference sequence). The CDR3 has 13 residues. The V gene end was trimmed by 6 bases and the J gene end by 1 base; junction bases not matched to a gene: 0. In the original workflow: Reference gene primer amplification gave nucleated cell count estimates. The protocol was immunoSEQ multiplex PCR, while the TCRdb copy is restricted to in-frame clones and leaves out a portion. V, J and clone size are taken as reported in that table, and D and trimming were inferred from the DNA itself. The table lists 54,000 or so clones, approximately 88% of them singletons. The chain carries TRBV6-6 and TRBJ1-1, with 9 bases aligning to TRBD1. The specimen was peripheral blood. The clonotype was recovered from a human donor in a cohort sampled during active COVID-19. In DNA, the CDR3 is TGTGCCAGCAGGGACAGGGGGAACACTGAAGCTTTCTTT. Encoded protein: CASRDRGNTEAFF.